This TCR beta chain was recorded in a study of blood T cells in healthy people across ages. Together with a sample-barcoded 5' primer, a J-beta primer mix was included in a second PCR lasting about 6 to 11 cycles. The template-switch adaptor was a 5' adaptor with 12 random nucleotides. It tagged each cDNA molecule. Via MiXCR, TCRdb re-called the 5' RACE reads, giving one row per CDR3 protein. The sample lists 1.5 million to 2 million distinct CDR3 sequences, about two fifths occurring once. In this sample, this clonotype turned up a few times. Germline V gene data show CDR1 as DFQATT and CDR2 as SNEGSKA (reference sequence). This CDR3 is 14 amino acids long. Trimming cost V 1 base and J 7 bases; bases outside gene matches: 4.

This receptor was identified in a human donor in good health. The sample comprised blood. J is TRBJ1-4 and V is TRBV20-1, with 9 nucleotides matching TRBD1. Written as DNA, the CDR3 is TGCAGTGCTAGAGGGACAGGGGCCCCTGAAAAACTGTTTTTT. Protein sequence: CSARGTGAPEKLFF.